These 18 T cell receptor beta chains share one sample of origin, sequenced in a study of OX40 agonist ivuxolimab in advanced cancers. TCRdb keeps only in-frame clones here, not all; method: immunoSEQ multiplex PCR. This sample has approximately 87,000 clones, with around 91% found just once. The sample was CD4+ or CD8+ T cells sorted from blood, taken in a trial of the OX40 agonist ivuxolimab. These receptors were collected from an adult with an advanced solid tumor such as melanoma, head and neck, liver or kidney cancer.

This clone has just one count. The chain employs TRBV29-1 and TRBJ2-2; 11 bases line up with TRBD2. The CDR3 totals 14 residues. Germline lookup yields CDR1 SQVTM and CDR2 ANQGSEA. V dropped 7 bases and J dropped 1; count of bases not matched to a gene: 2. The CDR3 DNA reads TGCAGCGCCGGGACTAGCGGGAACACCGGGGAGCTGTTTTTT. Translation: CSAGTSGNTGELFF.

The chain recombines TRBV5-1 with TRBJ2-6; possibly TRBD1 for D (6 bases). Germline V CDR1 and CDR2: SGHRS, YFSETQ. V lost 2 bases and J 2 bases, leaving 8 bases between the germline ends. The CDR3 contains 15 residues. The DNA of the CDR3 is TGCGCCAGCAGCTTACAGGGTACTGGGGCCAACGTCCTGACTTTC. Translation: CASSLQGTGANVLTF.

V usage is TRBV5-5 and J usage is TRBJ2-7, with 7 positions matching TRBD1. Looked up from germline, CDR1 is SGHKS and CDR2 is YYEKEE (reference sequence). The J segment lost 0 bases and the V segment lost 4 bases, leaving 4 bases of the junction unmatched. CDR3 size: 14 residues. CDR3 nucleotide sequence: TGTGCCAGCAGCCTTGACAGGGACTCCTACGAGCAGTACTTC. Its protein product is CASSLDRDSYEQYF.

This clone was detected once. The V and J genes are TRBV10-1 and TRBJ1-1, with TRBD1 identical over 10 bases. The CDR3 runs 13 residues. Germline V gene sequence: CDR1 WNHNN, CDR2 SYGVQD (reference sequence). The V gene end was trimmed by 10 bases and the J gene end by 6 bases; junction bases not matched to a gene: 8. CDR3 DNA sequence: TGCGCCACCCGGACAGGGGGTTGGGCTGAAGCTTTCTTT. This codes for CATRTGGWAEAFF.

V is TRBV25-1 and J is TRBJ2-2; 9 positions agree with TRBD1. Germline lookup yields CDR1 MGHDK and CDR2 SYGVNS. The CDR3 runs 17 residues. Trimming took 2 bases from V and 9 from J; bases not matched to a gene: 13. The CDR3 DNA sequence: TGTGCCAGCAGTGAAGAGACAGGGGGAATTGTTGGTAGGGAGCTGTTTTTT. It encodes CASSEETGGIVGRELFF.

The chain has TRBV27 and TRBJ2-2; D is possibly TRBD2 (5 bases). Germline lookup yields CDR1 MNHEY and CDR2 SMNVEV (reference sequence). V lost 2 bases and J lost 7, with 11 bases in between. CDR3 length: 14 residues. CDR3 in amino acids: CASSLRGWDGELFF. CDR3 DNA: TGTGCCAGCAGTTTACGGGGATGGGACGGGGAGCTGTTTTTT.

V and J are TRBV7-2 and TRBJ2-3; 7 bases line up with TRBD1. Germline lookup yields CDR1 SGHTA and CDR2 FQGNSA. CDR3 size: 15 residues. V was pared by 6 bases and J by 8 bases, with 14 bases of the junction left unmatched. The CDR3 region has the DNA TGTGCCAGCAGACAAGGGGGACAGCGTTATGGTACGCAGTATTTT. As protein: CASRQGGQRYGTQYF.

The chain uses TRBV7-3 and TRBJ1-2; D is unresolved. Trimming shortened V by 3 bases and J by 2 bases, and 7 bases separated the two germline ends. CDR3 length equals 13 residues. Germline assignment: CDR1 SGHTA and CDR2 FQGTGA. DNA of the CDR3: TGTGCCAGCAGCTTTTACGGAAACTATGGCTACACCTTC. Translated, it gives CASSFYGNYGYTF.

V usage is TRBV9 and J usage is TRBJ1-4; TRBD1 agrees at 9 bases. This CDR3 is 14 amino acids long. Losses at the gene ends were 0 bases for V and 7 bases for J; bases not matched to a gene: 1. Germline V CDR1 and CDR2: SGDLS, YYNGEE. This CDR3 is CASSVGQGGEKLFF. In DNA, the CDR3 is TGTGCCAGCAGCGTAGGACAGGGGGGTGAAAAACTGTTTTTT. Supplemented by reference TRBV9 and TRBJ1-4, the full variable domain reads DSGVTQTPKHLITATGQRVTLRCSPRSGDLSVYWYQQSLDQGLQFLIQYYNGEERAKGNILERFSAQQFPDLHSELNLSSLELGDSALYFCASSVGQGGEKLFFGSGTQLSVL.

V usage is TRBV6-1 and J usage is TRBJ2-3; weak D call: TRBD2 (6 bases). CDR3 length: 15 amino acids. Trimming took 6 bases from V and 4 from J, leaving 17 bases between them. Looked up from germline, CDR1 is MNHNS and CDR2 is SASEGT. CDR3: CASRASQEGSDTQYF. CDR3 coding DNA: TGTGCCAGCAGAGCGAGCCAGGAGGGGTCAGATACGCAGTATTTT.

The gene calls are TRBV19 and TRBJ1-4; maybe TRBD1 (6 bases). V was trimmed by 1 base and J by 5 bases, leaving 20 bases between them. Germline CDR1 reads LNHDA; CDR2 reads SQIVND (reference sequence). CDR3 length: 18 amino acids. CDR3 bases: TGTGCCAGTAGTATAGCTAGGGGGGGGAGCTCCACGAATGAAAAACTGTTTTTT. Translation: CASSIARGGSSTNEKLFF.

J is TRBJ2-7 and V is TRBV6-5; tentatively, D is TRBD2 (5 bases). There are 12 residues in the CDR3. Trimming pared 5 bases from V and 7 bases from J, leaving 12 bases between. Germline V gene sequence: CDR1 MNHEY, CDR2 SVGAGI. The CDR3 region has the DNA TGTGCCAGCAGTCAGCGGCGTTGGGAGCAGTACTTC. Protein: CASSQRRWEQYF.

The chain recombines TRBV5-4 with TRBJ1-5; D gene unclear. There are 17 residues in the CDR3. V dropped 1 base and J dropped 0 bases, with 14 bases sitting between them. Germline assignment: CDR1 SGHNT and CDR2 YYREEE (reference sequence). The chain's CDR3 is CASSLRDAGGSNQPQHF. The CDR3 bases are TGTGCCAGCAGCTTGCGGGATGCGGGAGGTAGCAATCAGCCCCAGCATTTT.

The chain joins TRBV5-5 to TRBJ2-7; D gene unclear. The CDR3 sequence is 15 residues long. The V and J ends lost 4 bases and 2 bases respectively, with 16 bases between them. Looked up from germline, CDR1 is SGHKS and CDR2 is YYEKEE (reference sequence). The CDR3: CASSQGLAVAYEQYF. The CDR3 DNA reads TGTGCCAGCAGCCAAGGGCTCGCCGTAGCCTACGAGCAGTACTTC.

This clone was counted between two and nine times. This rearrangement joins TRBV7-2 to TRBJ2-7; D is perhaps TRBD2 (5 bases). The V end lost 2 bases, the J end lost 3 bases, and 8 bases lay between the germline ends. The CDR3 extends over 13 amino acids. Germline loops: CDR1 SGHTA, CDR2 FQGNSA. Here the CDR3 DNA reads TGTGCCAGCAGCTTAAGACTACTCTACGAGCAGTACTTC. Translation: CASSLRLLYEQYF.

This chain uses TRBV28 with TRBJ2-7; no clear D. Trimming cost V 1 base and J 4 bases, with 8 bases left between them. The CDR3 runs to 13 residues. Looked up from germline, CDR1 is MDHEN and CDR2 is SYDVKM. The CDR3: CASSLLGPYEQYF. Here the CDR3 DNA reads TGTGCCAGCAGTTTATTAGGTCCGTACGAGCAGTACTTC.

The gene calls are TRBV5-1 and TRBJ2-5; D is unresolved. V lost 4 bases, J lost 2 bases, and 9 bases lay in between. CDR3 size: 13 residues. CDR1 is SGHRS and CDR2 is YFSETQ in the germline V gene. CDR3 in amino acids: CASSANLQETQYF. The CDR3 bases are TGCGCCAGCAGCGCCAACTTGCAAGAGACCCAGTACTTC.

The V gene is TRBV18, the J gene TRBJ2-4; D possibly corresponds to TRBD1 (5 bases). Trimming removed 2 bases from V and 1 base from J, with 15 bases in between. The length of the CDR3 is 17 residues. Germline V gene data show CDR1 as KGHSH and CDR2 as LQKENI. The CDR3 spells CASSPMVKGMAKNIQYF. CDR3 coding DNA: TGTGCCAGCTCACCAATGGTTAAGGGGATGGCCAAAAACATTCAGTACTTC.